This TCR beta chain emerged from a study of long-term antiretroviral therapy in people with HIV. V was trimmed by 1 base and J by 1 base, leaving 10 bases between them. The germline V gene has CDR1 SGHTA and CDR2 FQGNSA. The CDR3 totals 16 residues. To note about this clone: Its antigen remains unidentified.

Researchers report immunoSEQ v3.0 was run at survey level. A target of roughly 40,000-55,000 T-cell genomes per sample was set for sequencing. Produced via immunoSEQ multiplex PCR; TCRdb's table is partial and in-frame only. The sample lists approximately 18,000 clones; 91% were seen once. Regarding the study as a whole: An increase in diversity followed ART, yet levels stayed below transplant donor controls. Repertoire dominance by clones expanded before ART was seen at all time points. Possibly under older ART regimens, blood was drawn between the mid-2000s and the late 2010s.

The chain carries TRBV7-2 and TRBJ2-2, with D perhaps matching TRBD1 or TRBD2 (6 bases each). The sequence was obtained from a man aged 45-65 years with HIV. The sample was unsorted PBMCs, taken 3 years after starting antiretroviral therapy. The CDR3 spells CASSLGGALNTGELFF. The CDR3 region has the DNA TGTGCCAGCAGCTTAGGGGGGGCCCTGAACACCGGGGAGCTGTTTTTT.